The 9 T cell receptor beta chains given below trace back to one sample, sequenced in a study of blood T cell repertoires in COVID-19. Here immunoSEQ multiplex PCR was the method, and the copy in TCRdb shows in-frame clones only, minus some. The top ten clones hold around 7.2% of a sample with about 52,000 clones, around 83% of them seen once. The sample was peripheral blood. The receptors shown here come from a man aged 65 to 85 with active COVID-19.

The chain couples TRBV2 to TRBJ1-3; D perhaps matches TRBD1 (5 bases). The CDR3 extends over 14 amino acids. Trimming took off 8 bases at V and 0 bases at J, with 11 bases between the two ends. Germline CDR1 SNHLY, CDR2 FYNNEI. The DNA for the CDR3 is TGTGCCAGCCTCAGGGCGAGCTCTGGAAACACCATATATTTT. It is translated as CASLRASSGNTIYF.

V is TRBV7-2 and J is TRBJ2-5, with 7 nucleotides matching TRBD1. The CDR3 extends over 13 amino acids. In germline, CDR1 is SGHTA, CDR2 FQGNSA. After removal of 4 bases from V and 5 bases from J, the junction contained 4 bases not matched to a gene. CDR3 sequence: CASSYGTVETQYF. The CDR3 coding sequence is TGTGCCAGCAGCTACGGGACAGTCGAGACCCAGTACTTC. The full variable domain, with the rest looked up from reference TRBV7-2 and TRBJ2-5, is GAGVSQSPSNKVTEKGKDVELRCDPISGHTALYWYRQSLGQGLEFLIYFQGNSAPDKSGLPSDRFSAERTGGSVSTLTIQRTQQEDSAVYLCASSYGTVETQYFGPGTRLLVL.

The rearrangement links TRBV4-2 to TRBJ2-2; TRBD2 agrees at 11 bases. There are 17 residues in the CDR3. J was trimmed by 2 bases and V by 2 bases; bases with no gene match: 4. Germline assignment: CDR1 LGHNA and CDR2 YNFKEQ. Written as DNA, the CDR3 is TGTGCCAGCAGCCAATTGGGACTAGCGGTAAACACCGGGGAGCTGTTTTTT. Its translation: CASSQLGLAVNTGELFF.

The chain has TRBV2 and TRBJ2-1; the D gene is possibly TRBD1 (8 bases). The CDR3 totals 15 residues. Between the trimmed V and J ends, which lost 5 bases and 8 bases, there was a span of 19 bases. Germline CDR1 reads SNHLY; CDR2 reads FYNNEI. As DNA, the CDR3 is TGTGCCAGCAGTTCACAGGGGGGGTTAGTCGATGAGCAGTTCTTC. Translating it yields CASSSQGGLVDEQFF.

In this sample, this clone turned up once. This chain uses TRBV5-4 with TRBJ2-1, with TRBD2 matching over 15 bases. The V and J ends lost 4 bases and 4 bases, in that order; junction bases with no gene match: 3. Germline CDR1 SGHNT, CDR2 YYREEE (reference sequence). There are 16 residues in the CDR3. CDR3 in amino acids: CASSLGLAGGYNEQFF. Here the CDR3 DNA reads TGTGCCAGCAGCCTGGGACTAGCGGGGGGTTACAATGAGCAGTTCTTC.

The gene calls are TRBV10-3 and TRBJ1-4; D gene unclear. CDR1 ENHRY and CDR2 SYGVKD come from the germline V gene. CDR3 length: 19 residues. V was cut by 0 bases and J by 0 bases, with 17 bases left in between. The CDR3 protein is CAISESPPTGGSTNEKLFF. The CDR3 coding sequence is TGTGCCATCAGTGAGTCGCCCCCGACGGGAGGGTCAACTAATGAAAAACTGTTTTTT.

V is TRBV27 and J is TRBJ1-1, with TRBD1 identical over 8 bases. This CDR3 is built from 14 residues. V was clipped by 7 bases and J by 4 bases; unmatched bases: 8. Per germline, CDR1 MNHEY and CDR2 SMNVEV (reference sequence). The CDR3 region has the DNA TGTGCCAGCAAGCCGGACAGGGTAGTCACTGAAGCTTTCTTT. This translates into CASKPDRVVTEAFF.

The sample holds a few counts of this clone. The V call is TRBV2, the J call TRBJ1-2; D is perhaps TRBD1 (6 bases). The V end lost 7 bases, the J end lost 6 bases, and 18 bases lay between the germline ends. Germline CDR1 and CDR2: SNHLY and FYNNEI. The CDR3 is 14 amino acids. In DNA, the CDR3 is TGTGCCAGCATGGGGGACAAGGCTCGGGATGGCTACACCTTC. Protein product: CASMGDKARDGYTF. Variable domain in full (rest from reference TRBV2 and TRBJ1-2): EPEVTQTPSHQVTQMGQEVILRCVPISNHLYFYWYRQILGQKVEFLVSFYNNEISEKSEIFDDQFSVERPDGSNFTLKIRSTKLEDSAMYFCASMGDKARDGYTFGSGTRLTVV.

V is TRBV6-1 and J is TRBJ1-1; D perhaps matches TRBD1 (5 bases). The V end was cut by 3 bases, the J end by 5 bases, with 7 bases between. This CDR3 has 12 residues. Germline lookup yields CDR1 MNHNS and CDR2 SASEGT. In DNA form, the CDR3 reads TGTGCCAGCAGTGAGGGGGGTACTGAAGCTTTCTTT. It translates to CASSEGGTEAFF.